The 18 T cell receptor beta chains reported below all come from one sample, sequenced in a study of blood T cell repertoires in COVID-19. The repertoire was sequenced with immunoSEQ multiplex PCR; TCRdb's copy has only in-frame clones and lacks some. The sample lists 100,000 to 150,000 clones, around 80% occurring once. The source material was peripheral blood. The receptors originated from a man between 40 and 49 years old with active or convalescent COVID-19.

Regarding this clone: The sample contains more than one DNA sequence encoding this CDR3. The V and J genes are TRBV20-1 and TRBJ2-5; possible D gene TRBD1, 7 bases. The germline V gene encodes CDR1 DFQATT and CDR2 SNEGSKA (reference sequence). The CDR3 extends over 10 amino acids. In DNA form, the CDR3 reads TGCAGCGCAGGGGGGGAGACCCAGTACTTC. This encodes CSAGGETQYF.

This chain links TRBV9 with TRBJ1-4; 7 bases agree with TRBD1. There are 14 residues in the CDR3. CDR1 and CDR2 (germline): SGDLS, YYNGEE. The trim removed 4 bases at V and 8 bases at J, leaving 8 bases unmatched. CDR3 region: CASSPGGIGEKLFF. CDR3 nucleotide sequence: TGTGCCAGCAGCCCAGGGGGTATTGGAGAAAAACTGTTTTTT. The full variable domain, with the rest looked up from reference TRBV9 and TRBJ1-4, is DSGVTQTPKHLITATGQRVTLRCSPRSGDLSVYWYQQSLDQGLQFLIQYYNGEERAKGNILERFSAQQFPDLHSELNLSSLELGDSALYFCASSPGGIGEKLFFGSGTQLSVL.

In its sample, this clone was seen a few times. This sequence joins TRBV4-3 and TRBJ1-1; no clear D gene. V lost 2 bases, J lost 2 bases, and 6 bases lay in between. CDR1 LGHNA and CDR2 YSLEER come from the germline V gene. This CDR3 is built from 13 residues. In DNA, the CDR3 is TGCGCCAGCAGCCAAACTACAAACACTGAAGCTTTCTTT. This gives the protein CASSQTTNTEAFF.

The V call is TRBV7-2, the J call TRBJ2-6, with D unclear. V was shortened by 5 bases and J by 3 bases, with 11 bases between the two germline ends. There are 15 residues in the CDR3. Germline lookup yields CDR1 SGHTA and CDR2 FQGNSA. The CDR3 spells CASSQLYGGANVLTF. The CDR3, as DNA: TGTGCCAGCAGCCAACTCTACGGTGGGGCCAACGTCCTGACTTTC.

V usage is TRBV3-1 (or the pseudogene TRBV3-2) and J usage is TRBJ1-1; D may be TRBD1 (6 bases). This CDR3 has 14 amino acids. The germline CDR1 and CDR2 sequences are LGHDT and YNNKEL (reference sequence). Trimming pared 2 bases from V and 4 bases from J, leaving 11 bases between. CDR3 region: CASSQTGRATEAFF. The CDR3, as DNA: TGTGCCAGCAGCCAAACAGGGCGTGCCACTGAAGCTTTCTTT.

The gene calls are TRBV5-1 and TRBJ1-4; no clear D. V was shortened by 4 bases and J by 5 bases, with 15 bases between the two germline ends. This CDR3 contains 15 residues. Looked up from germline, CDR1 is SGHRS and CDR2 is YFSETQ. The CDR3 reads CASSRGNGENEKLFF. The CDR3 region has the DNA TGCGCCAGCAGCAGAGGAAACGGGGAGAATGAAAAACTGTTTTTT.

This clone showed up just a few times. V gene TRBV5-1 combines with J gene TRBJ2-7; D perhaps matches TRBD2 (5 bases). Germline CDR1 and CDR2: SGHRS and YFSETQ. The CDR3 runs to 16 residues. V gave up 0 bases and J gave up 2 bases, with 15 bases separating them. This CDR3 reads CASSLEVRAFPYEQYF. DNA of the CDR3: TGCGCCAGCAGCTTGGAGGTGAGGGCCTTCCCCTACGAGCAGTACTTC.

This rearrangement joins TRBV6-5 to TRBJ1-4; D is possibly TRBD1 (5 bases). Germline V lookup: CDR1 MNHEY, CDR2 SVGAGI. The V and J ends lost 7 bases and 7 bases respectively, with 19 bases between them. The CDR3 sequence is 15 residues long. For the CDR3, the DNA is TGTGCCAGCAAAAGCTTCGGACACCAAGGTGAAAAACTGTTTTTT. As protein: CASKSFGHQGEKLFF.

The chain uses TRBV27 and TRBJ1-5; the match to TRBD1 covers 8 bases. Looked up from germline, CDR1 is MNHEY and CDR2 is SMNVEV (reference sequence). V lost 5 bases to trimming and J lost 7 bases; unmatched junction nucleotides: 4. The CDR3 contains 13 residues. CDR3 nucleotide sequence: TGTGCCAGCAGTGACGACAGGGGCCAGCCCCAGCATTTT. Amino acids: CASSDDRGQPQHF.

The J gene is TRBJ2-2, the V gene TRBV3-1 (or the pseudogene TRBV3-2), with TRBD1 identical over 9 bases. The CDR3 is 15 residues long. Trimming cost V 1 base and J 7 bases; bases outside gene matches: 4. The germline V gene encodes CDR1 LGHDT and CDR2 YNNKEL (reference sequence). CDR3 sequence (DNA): TGTGCCAGCAGCCAAGGACAGGGGGGTAACGGGGAGCTGTTTTTT. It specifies CASSQGQGGNGELFF.

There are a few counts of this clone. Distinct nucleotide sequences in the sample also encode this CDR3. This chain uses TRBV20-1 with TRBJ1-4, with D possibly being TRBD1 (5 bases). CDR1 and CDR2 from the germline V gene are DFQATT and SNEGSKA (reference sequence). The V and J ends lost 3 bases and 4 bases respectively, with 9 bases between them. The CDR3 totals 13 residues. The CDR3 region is CSASVRVNEKLFF. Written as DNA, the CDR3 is TGCAGTGCTAGTGTCAGGGTTAATGAAAAACTGTTTTTT.

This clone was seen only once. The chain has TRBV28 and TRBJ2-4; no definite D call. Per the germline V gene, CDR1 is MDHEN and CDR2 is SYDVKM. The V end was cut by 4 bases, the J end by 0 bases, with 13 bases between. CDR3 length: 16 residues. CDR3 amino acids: CASSSFRSIAKNIQYF. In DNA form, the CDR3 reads TGTGCCAGCAGTTCCTTTAGAAGTATAGCCAAAAACATTCAGTACTTC. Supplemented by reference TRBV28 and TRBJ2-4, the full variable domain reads DVKVTQSSRYLVKRTGEKVFLECVQDMDHENMFWYRQDPGLGLRLIYFSYDVKMKEKGDIPEGYSVSREKKERFSLILESASTNQTSMYLCASSSFRSIAKNIQYFGAGTRLSVL.

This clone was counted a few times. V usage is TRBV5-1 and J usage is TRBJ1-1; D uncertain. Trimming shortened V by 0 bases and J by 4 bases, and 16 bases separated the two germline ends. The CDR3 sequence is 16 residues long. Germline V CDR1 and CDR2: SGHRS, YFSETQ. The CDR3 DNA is TGCGCCAGCAGCTTGGTGGCCGGTCTCGGAGGCACTGAAGCTTTCTTT. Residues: CASSLVAGLGGTEAFF. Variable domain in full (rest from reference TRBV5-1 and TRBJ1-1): KAGVTQTPRYLIKTRGQQVTLSCSPISGHRSVSWYQQTPGQGLQFLFEYFSETQRNKGNFPGRFSGRQFSNSRSEMNVSTLELGDSALYLCASSLVAGLGGTEAFFGQGTRLTVV.

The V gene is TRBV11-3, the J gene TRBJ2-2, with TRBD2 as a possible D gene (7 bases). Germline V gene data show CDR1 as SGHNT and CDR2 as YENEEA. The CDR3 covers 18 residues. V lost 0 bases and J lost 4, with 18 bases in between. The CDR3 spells CASSLDRWGGRLTGELFF. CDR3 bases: TGTGCCAGCAGCTTAGATAGGTGGGGGGGCCGACTCACCGGGGAGCTGTTTTTT. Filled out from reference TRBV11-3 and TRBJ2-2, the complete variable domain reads EAGVVQSPRYKIIEKKQPVAFWCNPISGHNTLYWYLQNLGQGPELLIRYENEEAVDDSQLPKDRFSAERLKGVDSTLKIQPAELGDSAVYLCASSLDRWGGRLTGELFFGEGSRLTVL.

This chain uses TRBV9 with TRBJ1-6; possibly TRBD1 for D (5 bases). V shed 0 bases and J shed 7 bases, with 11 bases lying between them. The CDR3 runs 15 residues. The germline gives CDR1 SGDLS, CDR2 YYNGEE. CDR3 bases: TGTGCCAGCAGCGTAGATCCGGAGGGGAATTCACCCCTCCACTTT. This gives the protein CASSVDPEGNSPLHF.

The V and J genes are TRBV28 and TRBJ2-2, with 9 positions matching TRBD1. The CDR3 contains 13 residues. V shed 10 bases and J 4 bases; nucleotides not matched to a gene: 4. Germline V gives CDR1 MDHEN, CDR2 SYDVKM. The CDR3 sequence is CATGQGLTGELFF. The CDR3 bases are TGTGCCACGGGACAGGGCCTCACCGGGGAGCTGTTTTTT.

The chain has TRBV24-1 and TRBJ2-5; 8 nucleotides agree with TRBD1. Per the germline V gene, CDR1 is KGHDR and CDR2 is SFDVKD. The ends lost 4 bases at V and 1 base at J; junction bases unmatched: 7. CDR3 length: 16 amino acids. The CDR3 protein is CATSDPTGGIQETQYF. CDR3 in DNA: TGTGCCACCAGTGACCCTACAGGGGGGATCCAAGAGACCCAGTACTTC.

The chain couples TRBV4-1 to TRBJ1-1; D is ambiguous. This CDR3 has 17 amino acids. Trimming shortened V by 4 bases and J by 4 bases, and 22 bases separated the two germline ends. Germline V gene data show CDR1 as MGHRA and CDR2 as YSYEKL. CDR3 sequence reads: CASSPSLLRGLATEAFF. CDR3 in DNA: TGCGCCAGCAGCCCCTCCCTCTTACGGGGATTGGCCACTGAAGCTTTCTTT.